Below are 8 T cell receptor beta chains sequenced from a single sample in a study of a mutant IDH1 vaccine in newly diagnosed glioma. Produced via immunoSEQ multiplex PCR; TCRdb's table is partial and in-frame only. The top ten clones hold about 1.7% of a sample with about 51,000 clones, over 60% of them seen once. Time point described: baseline, week 1 (first vaccination visit). Treatment reported: pre-vaccination baseline after standard-of-care therapy. The input for sequencing was PBMCs, taken from a glioma patient treated with radiotherapy, temozolomide or both. The receptor source for this set is a woman in her thirties or forties with glioma.

The V call is TRBV9, the J call TRBJ2-3; 10 nucleotides match TRBD2. Trimming took 5 bases from V and 2 from J; bases not matched to a gene: 2. This CDR3 has 14 residues. CDR1 and CDR2 (germline): SGDLS, YYNGEE. The CDR3 nucleotides are TGTGCCAGCAGGAGCGGGGGGGCCACAGATACGCAGTATTTT. Encoded protein: CASRSGGATDTQYF.

The V gene is TRBV5-1, the J gene TRBJ2-7; TRBD2 aligns across 11 bases. The germline gives CDR1 SGHRS, CDR2 YFSETQ. V gave up 1 base and J gave up 0 bases; unmatched junction bases: 15. The CDR3 sequence is 20 residues long. CDR3 nucleotides: TGCGCCAGCAGCTTGTCCCAACTAGCGGGGGCCATCGGCCACTCCTACGAGCAGTACTTC. It encodes CASSLSQLAGAIGHSYEQYF.

The J gene is TRBJ1-2, the V gene TRBV30, with 8 bases that match TRBD1. V dropped 4 bases and J dropped 8; count of bases not matched to a gene: 6. The CDR3 has 12 amino acids. CDR1 GTSNPN and CDR2 SVGIG come from the germline V gene (reference sequence). CDR3 sequence: CAWNQGAGGYTF. In nucleotides, the CDR3 is TGTGCCTGGAACCAGGGGGCAGGCGGCTACACCTTC.

The V and J genes are TRBV6-6 and TRBJ1-3; TRBD1 agrees at 7 bases. From germline, CDR1 is MNHNY and CDR2 SVGAGI (reference sequence). Losses at the gene ends were 6 bases for V and 4 bases for J; bases not matched to a gene: 12. The CDR3 is made up of 16 amino acids. The CDR3 sequence: CASSSGQTSEGNTIYF. The CDR3 DNA is TGTGCCAGCAGCTCGGGACAGACTTCGGAGGGAAACACCATATATTTT.

The chain links TRBV5-1 to TRBJ2-2, with a weak D call TRBD2 (5 bases). Germline V gene data show CDR1 as SGHRS and CDR2 as YFSETQ. This CDR3 spans 15 amino acids. The germline V and J ends were trimmed by 2 bases and 0 bases, with 8 bases remaining between them. For the CDR3, the DNA is TGCGCCAGCAGCTTACGAGGGTCGAACACCGGGGAGCTGTTTTTT. Its protein is CASSLRGSNTGELFF.

The chain uses TRBV19 and TRBJ1-2; unclear D gene. V shed 8 bases and J shed 0 bases, with 10 bases lying between them. The CDR3 length is 13 residues. Germline V gene lookup returns CDR1 LNHDA and CDR2 SQIVND (reference sequence). The CDR3 bases are TGTGCCAGTCGGGCTGCAGCTAACTATGGCTACACCTTC. It yields the protein CASRAAANYGYTF.

V is TRBV9 and J is TRBJ2-2; TRBD2 aligns across 11 bases. This CDR3 is 16 amino acids long. After removal of 3 bases from V and 2 bases from J, the junction contained 3 bases not matched to a gene. Germline V gene data show CDR1 as SGDLS and CDR2 as YYNGEE. The CDR3 loop reads CASSGSGGVNTGELFF. CDR3 coding DNA: TGTGCCAGCAGCGGTAGCGGGGGGGTTAACACCGGGGAGCTGTTTTTT.

This chain links TRBV7-8 with TRBJ2-1, with TRBD1 as a possible D gene (5 bases). V dropped 3 bases and J dropped 0 bases, with 9 bases sitting between them. CDR3 size: 15 residues. Looked up from germline, CDR1 is SGHVS and CDR2 is FQNEAQ. The CDR3 nucleotides are TGTGCCAGCAGCTTTAGGGGCGCCTCCTACAATGAGCAGTTCTTC. Translated, it gives CASSFRGASYNEQFF.